This TCR beta chain came from a study of graft-versus-host responses after intestinal transplantation. Study-level points and caveats: Present in recipient marrow, GvH clones included some that appeared first in ileum or blood.

Sequencing was performed with immunoSEQ multiplex PCR; in TCRdb, only in-frame clones are kept and a portion is missing. Seen here are approximately 89,000 clones, 80% to 95% observed once, and the top ten hold about 16%. Trimming removed 8 bases at V and 4 bases at J, with 12 bases between. CDR1 is MNHNS and CDR2 is SASEGT in the germline V gene. The CDR3 consists of 13 residues. Concerning this clone itself: The antigen is not known.

Sequenced material: PBMCs, taken around 68 weeks after intestinal transplant. This rearrangement joins TRBV6-1 to TRBJ1-3; perhaps TRBD1 as D (6 bases). This TCR derives from a human patient who received an intestinal transplant, so some T cells may come from the graft donor. DNA for the CDR3: TGTGCCAGCGCCGGACAGTCCGGAAACACCATATATTTT. Encoded protein: CASAGQSGNTIYF.